This entry lists 19 T cell receptor beta chains sequenced from one sample in a study of blood T cell repertoires in COVID-19. Profiling relied on immunoSEQ multiplex PCR, and the TCRdb table lists in-frame clones only, not all of them. The sample comprises approximately 320,000 clones, more than 75% of which are singletons, and roughly 2.6% rests with the top ten. Specimen: PBMCs or T cells enriched from blood (not recorded which). These receptors all stem from a man in his fifties or sixties who had recovered from COVID-19.

This clone appeared a few times. The chain has TRBV4-2 and TRBJ1-1; D remains ambiguous. The germline V gene has CDR1 LGHNA and CDR2 YNFKEQ. The CDR3 contains 12 residues. Trimming removed 0 bases from V and 8 bases from J, with 7 bases in between. CDR3 bases: TGTGCCAGCAGCCAAGATCACGGGGAAGCTTTCTTT. Its protein is CASSQDHGEAFF.

As concerns this clone: In the same sample, other DNA sequences code for this CDR3. The chain carries TRBV12-3 or TRBV12-4 and TRBJ1-1; D possibly corresponds to TRBD1 (5 bases). V was cut by 6 bases and J by 4 bases, with 9 bases left in between. The CDR3 extends over 12 amino acids. CDR3: CASSPGGTEAFF. DNA of the CDR3: TGTGCCAGCAGCCCCGGGGGCACTGAAGCTTTCTTT.

The rearrangement uses TRBV18 and TRBJ2-7; D unclear. Trimming removed 3 bases from V and 0 bases from J, with 12 bases in between. This CDR3 comprises 15 residues. Germline V lookup: CDR1 KGHSH, CDR2 LQKENI. The CDR3 region is CASSPGLTVSYEQYF. The CDR3 DNA is TGTGCCAGCTCACCGGGCCTCACCGTCTCCTACGAGCAGTACTTC.

The rearrangement joins TRBV30 to TRBJ2-2, with D possibly TRBD1 on 5 matching bases. This CDR3 has 16 residues. Trimming pared 3 bases from V and 3 bases from J, leaving 17 bases between. Germline CDR1 is GTSNPN and CDR2 is SVGIG (reference sequence). The CDR3 DNA sequence: TGTGCCTGGAGGGGGCCCGGGCGAGTTGACACCGGGGAGCTGTTTTTT. This encodes CAWRGPGRVDTGELFF.

The chain combines TRBV6-1 with TRBJ1-2, with D possibly being TRBD1 (6 bases). The germline V and J ends were trimmed by 3 bases and 2 bases, with 16 bases remaining between them. The germline V gene has CDR1 MNHNS and CDR2 SASEGT. The CDR3 loop spans 16 amino acids. The CDR3 DNA sequence: TGTGCCAGCAGTGAGACTAATGGACAGTACAACTATGGCTACACCTTC. It codes for CASSETNGQYNYGYTF.

CDR3 bases: TGTGCCTGGAACAGGGGCCCCGGCACAGATACGCAGTATTTT. It translates to CAWNRGPGTDTQYF. J is TRBJ2-3 and V is TRBV30; TRBD1 agrees at 7 bases. CDR1 and CDR2 (germline): GTSNPN, SVGIG (reference sequence). The CDR3 runs to 14 residues. The ends lost 4 bases at V and 1 base at J; junction bases unmatched: 5.

The chain uses TRBV5-5 and TRBJ1-5; D unclear. The length of the CDR3 is 14 residues. From germline, CDR1 is SGHKS and CDR2 YYEKEE (reference sequence). V lost 2 bases, J lost 9 bases, and 15 bases lay in between. CDR3 protein: CASSFGSSSWPQHF. CDR3 coding DNA: TGTGCCAGCAGCTTTGGCAGTTCATCATGGCCCCAGCATTTT. Full variable domain (missing parts from reference TRBV5-5 and TRBJ1-5): DAGVTQSPTHLIKTRGQQVTLRCSPISGHKSVSWYQQVLGQGPQFIFQYYEKEERGRGNFPDRFSARQFPNYSSELNVNALLLGDSALYLCASSFGSSSWPQHFGDGTRLSIL.

The CDR3 bases are TGTGCCAGCAGCCAACTCGGACAGGGGGTGAGGCCCCAGCATTTT. It is translated as CASSQLGQGVRPQHF. This rearrangement joins TRBV7-2 to TRBJ1-5; 10 bases align to TRBD1. CDR1 is SGHTA, CDR2 FQGNSA, per germline. V gave up 5 bases and J gave up 9 bases; unmatched junction bases: 10. The length of the CDR3 is 15 residues.

The rearrangement links TRBV10-3 to TRBJ2-1; 15 nucleotides agree with TRBD2. Germline lookup yields CDR1 ENHRY and CDR2 SYGVKD. The V gene end was trimmed by 10 bases and the J gene end by 2 bases; junction bases not matched to a gene: 6. CDR3 length equals 16 residues. CDR3 amino acids: CATLGLAGGTYNEQFF. The CDR3 coding sequence is TGTGCCACCCTCGGACTAGCGGGGGGGACCTACAATGAGCAGTTCTTC.

This chain connects TRBV23-1 to TRBJ2-5; tentative D call: TRBD2 (7 bases). TRBV23-1 has ORF status, its function being uncertain. The CDR3 has 14 residues. V was pared by 6 bases and J by 5 bases, with 16 bases between. This chain's CDR3 is CASRSGGPRETQYF. The CDR3 nucleotides are TGCGCCAGCAGGTCGGGGGGCCCGAGGGAGACCCAGTACTTC.

The rearrangement joins TRBV5-5 to TRBJ1-5; TRBD1 agrees at 7 bases. The CDR3 covers 16 residues. J gave up 4 bases and V 0 bases, and 7 bases lay outside the gene matches. CDR1 is SGHKS, CDR2 YYEKEE, per germline (reference sequence). The CDR3 nucleotides read TGTGCCAGCAGCTTGGGGGGGACAGCCCAGAATCAGCCCCAGCATTTT. This codes for CASSLGGTAQNQPQHF.

This clone was seen a single time. This rearrangement joins TRBV24-1 to TRBJ2-7; D is perhaps TRBD2 (5 bases). The CDR3 has 11 residues. CDR1 is KGHDR and CDR2 is SFDVKD in the germline V gene. V lost 4 bases and J 7 bases, leaving 7 bases between the germline ends. The CDR3 loop is CATSEEGEQYF. For the CDR3, the DNA is TGTGCCACCAGTGAAGAGGGTGAGCAGTACTTC.

V gene TRBV4-2 combines with J gene TRBJ2-2; 7 nucleotides align to TRBD1. Losses at the gene ends were 3 bases for V and 5 bases for J; bases not matched to a gene: 3. Per the germline V gene, CDR1 is LGHNA and CDR2 is YNFKEQ. The CDR3 length is 14 residues. CDR3 sequence (DNA): TGTGCCAGCAGCCAGACAGGGAGTACCGGGGAGCTGTTTTTT. Translated, it gives CASSQTGSTGELFF.

The chain links TRBV11-2 to TRBJ1-1; 7 bases match TRBD1. The germline V gene encodes CDR1 SGHAT and CDR2 FQNNGV. The length of the CDR3 is 16 residues. Unmatched junction bases numbered 11, after V lost 5 bases and J lost 2 bases. The CDR3 spells CASSRGGGGGNTEAFF. CDR3 bases: TGTGCCAGCAGCCGTGGAGGAGGGGGCGGAAACACTGAAGCTTTCTTT.

The chain links TRBV5-5 to TRBJ2-5, with 15 bases fitting TRBD2. V trimming: 4 bases; J trimming: 5 bases; junction bases outside the gene matches: 6. Germline values: CDR1 SGHKS, CDR2 YYEKEE (reference sequence). CDR3 size: 16 residues. This chain's CDR3 is CASSRGLAGGRETQYF. Here the CDR3 DNA reads TGTGCCAGCAGCCGGGGACTAGCGGGGGGCCGTGAGACCCAGTACTTC.

The genes are TRBV7-9 and TRBJ2-1, with 9 positions matching TRBD2. Trimming took 6 bases from V and 0 from J; bases not matched to a gene: 12. Per the germline V gene, CDR1 is SEHNR and CDR2 is FQNEAQ (reference sequence). The CDR3 is 18 residues long. The CDR3 reads CASSAGGWTSASYNEQFF. The CDR3 DNA sequence: TGTGCCAGCAGTGCAGGGGGGTGGACTAGCGCCTCCTACAATGAGCAGTTCTTC.

This chain joins TRBV6-5 and TRBJ1-2; D may be TRBD1 (6 bases). This CDR3 spans 14 amino acids. Trimming shortened V by 6 bases and J by 4 bases, and 15 bases separated the two germline ends. Per germline, CDR1 MNHEY and CDR2 SVGAGI. The CDR3 spells CASSRTGSSYGYTF. The CDR3 nucleotides are TGTGCCAGCAGCCGTACAGGGTCTTCCTATGGCTACACCTTC.

The CDR3 DNA follows: TGTGCCTGGAGCGGAGTACTTAACACCGGGGAGCTGTTTTTT. Residues: CAWSGVLNTGELFF. This rearrangement joins TRBV30 to TRBJ2-2; D gene uncertain. The germline V and J ends were trimmed by 3 bases and 2 bases, with 10 bases remaining between them. Germline V CDR1 and CDR2: GTSNPN, SVGIG (reference sequence). CDR3 length: 14 residues.

In its sample, this clone was seen once. This rearrangement joins TRBV7-3 to TRBJ2-1; D gene uncertain. This CDR3 spans 16 amino acids. V was shortened by 5 bases and J by 0 bases, with 14 bases between the two germline ends. Germline-derived CDR1 and CDR2 are SGHTA and FQGTGA. The DNA of the CDR3 is TGTGCCAGCAGCCGTTCCGTTTCGGGCTCCTACAATGAGCAGTTCTTC. Translating it yields CASSRSVSGSYNEQFF.